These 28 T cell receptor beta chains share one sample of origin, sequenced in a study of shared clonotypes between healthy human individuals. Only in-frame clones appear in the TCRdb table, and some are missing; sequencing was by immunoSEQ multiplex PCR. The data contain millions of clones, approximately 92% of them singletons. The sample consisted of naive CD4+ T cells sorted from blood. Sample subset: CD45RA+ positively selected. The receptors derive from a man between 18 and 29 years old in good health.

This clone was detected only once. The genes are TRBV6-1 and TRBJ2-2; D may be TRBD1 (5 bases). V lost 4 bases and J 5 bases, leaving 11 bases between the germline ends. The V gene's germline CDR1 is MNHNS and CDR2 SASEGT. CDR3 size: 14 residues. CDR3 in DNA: TGTGCCAGCAGTGCAGACAGCTCGACCGGGGAGCTGTTTTTT. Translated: CASSADSSTGELFF.

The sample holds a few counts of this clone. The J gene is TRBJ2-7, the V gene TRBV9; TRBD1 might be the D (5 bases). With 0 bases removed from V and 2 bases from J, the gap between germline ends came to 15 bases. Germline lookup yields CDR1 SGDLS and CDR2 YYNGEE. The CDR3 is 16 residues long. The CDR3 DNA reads TGTGCCAGCAGCGTAGGGTCGACAGCCGGTACCTACGAGCAGTACTTC. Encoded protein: CASSVGSTAGTYEQYF.

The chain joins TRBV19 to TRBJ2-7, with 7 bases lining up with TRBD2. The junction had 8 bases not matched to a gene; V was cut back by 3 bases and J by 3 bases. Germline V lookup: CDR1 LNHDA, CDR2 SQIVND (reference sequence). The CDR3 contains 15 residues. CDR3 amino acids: CASSIRGESGYEQYF. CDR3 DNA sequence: TGTGCCAGTAGTATTCGGGGGGAGAGCGGCTACGAGCAGTACTTC.

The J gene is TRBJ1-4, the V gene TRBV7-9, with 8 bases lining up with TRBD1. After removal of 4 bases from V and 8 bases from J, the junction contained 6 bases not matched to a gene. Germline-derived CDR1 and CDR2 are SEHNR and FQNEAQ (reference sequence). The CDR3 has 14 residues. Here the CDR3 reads CASSSDRAGEKLFF. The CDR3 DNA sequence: TGTGCCAGCAGCTCGGACAGGGCAGGGGAAAAACTGTTTTTT. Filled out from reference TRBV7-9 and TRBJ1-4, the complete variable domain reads DTGVSQNPRHKITKRGQNVTFRCDPISEHNRLYWYRQTLGQGPEFLTYFQNEAQLEKSRLLSDRFSAERPKGSFSTLEIQRTEQGDSAMYLCASSSDRAGEKLFFGSGTQLSVL.

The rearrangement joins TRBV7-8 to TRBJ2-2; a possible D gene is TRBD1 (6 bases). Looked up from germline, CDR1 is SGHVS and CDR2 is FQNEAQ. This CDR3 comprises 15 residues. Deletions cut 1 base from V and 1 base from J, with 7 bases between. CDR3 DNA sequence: TGTGCCAGCAGCTTAGGGACAGTGAACACCGGGGAGCTGTTTTTT. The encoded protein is CASSLGTVNTGELFF. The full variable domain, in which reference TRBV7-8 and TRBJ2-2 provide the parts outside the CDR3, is GAGVSQSPRYKVAKRGQDVALRCDPISGHVSLFWYQQALGQGPEFLTYFQNEAQLDKSGLPSDRFFAERPEGSVSTLKIQRTQQEDSAVYLCASSLGTVNTGELFFGEGSRLTVL.

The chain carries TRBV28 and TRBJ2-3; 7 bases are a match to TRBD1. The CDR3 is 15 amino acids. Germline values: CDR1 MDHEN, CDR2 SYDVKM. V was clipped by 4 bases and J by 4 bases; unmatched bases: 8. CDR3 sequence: CASSSAPTGADTQYF. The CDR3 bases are TGTGCCAGCAGTTCAGCCCCTACAGGGGCAGATACGCAGTATTTT. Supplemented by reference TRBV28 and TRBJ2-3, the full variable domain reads DVKVTQSSRYLVKRTGEKVFLECVQDMDHENMFWYRQDPGLGLRLIYFSYDVKMKEKGDIPEGYSVSREKKERFSLILESASTNQTSMYLCASSSAPTGADTQYFGPGTRLTVL.

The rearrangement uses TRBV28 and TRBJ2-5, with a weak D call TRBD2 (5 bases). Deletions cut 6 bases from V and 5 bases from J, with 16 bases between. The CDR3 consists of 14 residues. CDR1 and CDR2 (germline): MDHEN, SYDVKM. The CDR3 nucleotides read TGTGCCAGCAGCTCGGGGTCGGAGAGTGAGACCCAGTACTTC. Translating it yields CASSSGSESETQYF.

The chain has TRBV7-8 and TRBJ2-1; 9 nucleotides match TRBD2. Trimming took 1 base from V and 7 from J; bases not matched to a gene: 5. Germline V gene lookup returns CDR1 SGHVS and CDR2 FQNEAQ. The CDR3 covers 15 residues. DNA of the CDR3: TGTGCCAGCAGCTTAGAAGATAGCGGGAGTAATGAGCAGTTCTTC. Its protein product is CASSLEDSGSNEQFF.

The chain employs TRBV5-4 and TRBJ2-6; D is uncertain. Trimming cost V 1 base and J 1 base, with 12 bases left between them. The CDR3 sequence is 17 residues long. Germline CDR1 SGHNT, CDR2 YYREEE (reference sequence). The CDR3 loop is CASSLPTPGSGANVLTF. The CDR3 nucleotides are TGTGCCAGCAGCTTGCCGACCCCAGGATCTGGGGCCAACGTCCTGACTTTC. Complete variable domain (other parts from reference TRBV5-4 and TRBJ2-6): ETGVTQSPTHLIKTRGQQVTLRCSSQSGHNTVSWYQQALGQGPQFIFQYYREEENGRGNFPPRFSGLQFPNYSSELNVNALELDDSALYLCASSLPTPGSGANVLTFGAGSRLTVL.

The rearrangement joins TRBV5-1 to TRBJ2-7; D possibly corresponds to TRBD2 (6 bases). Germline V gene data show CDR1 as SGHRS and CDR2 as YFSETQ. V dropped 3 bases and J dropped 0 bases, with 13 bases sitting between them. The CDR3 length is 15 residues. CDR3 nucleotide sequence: TGCGCCAGCAGCTACGGGGGTAAGAGCTCCTACGAGCAGTACTTC. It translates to CASSYGGKSSYEQYF.

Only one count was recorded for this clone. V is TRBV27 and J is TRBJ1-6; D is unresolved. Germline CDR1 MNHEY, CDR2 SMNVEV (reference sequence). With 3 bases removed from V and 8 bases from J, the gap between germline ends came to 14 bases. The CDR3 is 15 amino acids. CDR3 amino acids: CASSFWVPPDSPLHF. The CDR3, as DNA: TGTGCCAGCAGTTTTTGGGTCCCGCCGGATTCACCCCTCCACTTT.

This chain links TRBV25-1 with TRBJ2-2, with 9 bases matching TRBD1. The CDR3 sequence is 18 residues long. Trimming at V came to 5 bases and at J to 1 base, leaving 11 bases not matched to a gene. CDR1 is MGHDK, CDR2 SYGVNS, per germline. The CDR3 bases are TGTGCCAGCAGTCGGGGCGGCGGGGGACAGGGGAACACCGGGGAGCTGTTTTTT. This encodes CASSRGGGGQGNTGELFF.

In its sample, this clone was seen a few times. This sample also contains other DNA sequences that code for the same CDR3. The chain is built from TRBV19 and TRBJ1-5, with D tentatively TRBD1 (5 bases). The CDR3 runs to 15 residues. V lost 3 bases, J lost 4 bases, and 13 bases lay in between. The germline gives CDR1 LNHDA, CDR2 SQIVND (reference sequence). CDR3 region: CASSISGVGNQPQHF. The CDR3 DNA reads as TGTGCCAGTAGTATTTCGGGGGTAGGGAATCAGCCCCAGCATTTT.

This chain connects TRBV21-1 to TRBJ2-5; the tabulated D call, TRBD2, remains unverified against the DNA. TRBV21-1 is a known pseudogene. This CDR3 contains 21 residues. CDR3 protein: CASSKNARISSHTRDREAQYF. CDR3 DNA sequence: TGTGCCAGCAGCAAAAATGCCCGGATATCCAGTCATACAAGAGACCGCGAGGCCCAGTACTTC.

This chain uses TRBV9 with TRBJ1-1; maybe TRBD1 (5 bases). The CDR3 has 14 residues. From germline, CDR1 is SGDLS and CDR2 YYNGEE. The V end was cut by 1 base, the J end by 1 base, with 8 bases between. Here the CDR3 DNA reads TGTGCCAGCAGCGTAACGGGGCAGAACACTGAAGCTTTCTTT. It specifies CASSVTGQNTEAFF.

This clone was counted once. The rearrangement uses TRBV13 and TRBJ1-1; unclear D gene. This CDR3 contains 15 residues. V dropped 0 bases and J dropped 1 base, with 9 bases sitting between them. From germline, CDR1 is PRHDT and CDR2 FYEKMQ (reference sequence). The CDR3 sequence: CASSLGPRQNTEAFF. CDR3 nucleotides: TGTGCCAGCAGCTTAGGGCCCAGGCAGAACACTGAAGCTTTCTTT.

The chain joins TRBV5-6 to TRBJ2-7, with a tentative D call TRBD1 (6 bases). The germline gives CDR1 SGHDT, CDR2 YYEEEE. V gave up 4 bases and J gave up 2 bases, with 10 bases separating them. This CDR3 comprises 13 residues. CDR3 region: CASSGQNPYEQYF. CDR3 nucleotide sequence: TGTGCCAGCAGCGGACAGAACCCCTACGAGCAGTACTTC.

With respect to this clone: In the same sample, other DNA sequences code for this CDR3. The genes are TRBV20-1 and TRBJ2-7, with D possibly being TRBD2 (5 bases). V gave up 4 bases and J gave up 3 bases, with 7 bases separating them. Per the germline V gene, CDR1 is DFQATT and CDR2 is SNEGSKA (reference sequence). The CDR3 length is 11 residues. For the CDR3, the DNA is TGCAGTGCTACCGGGATCTACGAGCAGTACTTC. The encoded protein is CSATGIYEQYF.

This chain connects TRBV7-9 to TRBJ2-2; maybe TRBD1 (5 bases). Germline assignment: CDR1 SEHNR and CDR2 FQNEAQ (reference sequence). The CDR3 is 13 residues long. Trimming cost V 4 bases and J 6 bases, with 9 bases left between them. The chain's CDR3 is CASSSRDPGELFF. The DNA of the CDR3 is TGTGCCAGCAGCTCCAGGGATCCCGGGGAGCTGTTTTTT.

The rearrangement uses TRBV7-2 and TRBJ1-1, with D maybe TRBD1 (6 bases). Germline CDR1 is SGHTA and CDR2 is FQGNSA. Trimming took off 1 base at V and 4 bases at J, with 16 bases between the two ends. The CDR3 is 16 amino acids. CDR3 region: CASSLVGGEGGTEAFF. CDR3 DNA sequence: TGTGCCAGCAGCTTAGTGGGGGGCGAGGGTGGCACTGAAGCTTTCTTT.

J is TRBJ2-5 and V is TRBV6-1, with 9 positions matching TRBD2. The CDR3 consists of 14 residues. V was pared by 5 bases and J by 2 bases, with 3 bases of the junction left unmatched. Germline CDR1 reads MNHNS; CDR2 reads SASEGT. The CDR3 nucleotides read TGTGCCAGCAGTAGCGGGAGGAGACAAGAGACCCAGTACTTC. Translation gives CASSSGRRQETQYF.

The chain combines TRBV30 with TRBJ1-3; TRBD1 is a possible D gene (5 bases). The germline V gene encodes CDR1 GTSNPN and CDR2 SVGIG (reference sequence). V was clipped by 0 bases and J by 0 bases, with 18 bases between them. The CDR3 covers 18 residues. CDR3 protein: CAWSVRGPEGRSGNTIYF. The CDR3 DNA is TGTGCCTGGAGTGTACGGGGACCCGAGGGACGCTCTGGAAACACCATATATTTT.

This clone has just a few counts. The CDR3 nucleotides read TGCGCCAGCTCCCAGTGGACAAACACCGGGGAGCTGTTTTTT. It specifies CASSQWTNTGELFF. The V gene is TRBV4-3, the J gene TRBJ2-2; possibly TRBD1 for D (5 bases). The V and J ends lost 8 bases and 2 bases respectively, with 12 bases between them. This CDR3 contains 14 residues. CDR1 and CDR2 from the germline V gene are LGHNA and YSLEER.

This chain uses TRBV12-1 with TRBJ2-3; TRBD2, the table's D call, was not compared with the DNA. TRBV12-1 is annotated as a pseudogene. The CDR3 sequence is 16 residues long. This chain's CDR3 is CASSLCPRECTDTQYF. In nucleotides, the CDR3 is TGTGCCAGCAGCTTATGCCCGCGGGAATGCACAGATACGCAGTATTTT.

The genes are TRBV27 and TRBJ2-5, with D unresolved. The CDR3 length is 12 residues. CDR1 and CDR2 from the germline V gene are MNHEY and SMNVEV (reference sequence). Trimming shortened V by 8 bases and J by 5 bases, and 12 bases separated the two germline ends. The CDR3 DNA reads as TGTGCCAGCCGTACCGGCCACGAGACCCAGTACTTC. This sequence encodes CASRTGHETQYF.

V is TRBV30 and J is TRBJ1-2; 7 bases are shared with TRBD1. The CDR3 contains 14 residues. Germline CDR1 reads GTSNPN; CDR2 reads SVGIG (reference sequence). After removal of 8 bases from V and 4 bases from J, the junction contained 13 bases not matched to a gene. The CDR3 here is CAGVHRGNRYGYTF. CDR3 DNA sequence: TGTGCCGGAGTCCACAGGGGAAATCGCTATGGCTACACCTTC.

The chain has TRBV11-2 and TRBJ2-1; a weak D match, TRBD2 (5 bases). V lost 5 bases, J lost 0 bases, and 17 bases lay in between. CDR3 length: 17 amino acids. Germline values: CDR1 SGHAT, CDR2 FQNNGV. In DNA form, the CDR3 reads TGTGCCAGCAGCCGATCTAGCCGACATAGCTCCTACAATGAGCAGTTCTTC. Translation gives CASSRSSRHSSYNEQFF.

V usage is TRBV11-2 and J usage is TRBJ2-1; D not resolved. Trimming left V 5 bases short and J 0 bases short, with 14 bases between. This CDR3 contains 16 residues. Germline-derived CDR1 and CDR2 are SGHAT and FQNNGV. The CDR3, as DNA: TGTGCCAGCAGCCTGCCCCGTCTAAGCTCCTACAATGAGCAGTTCTTC. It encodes CASSLPRLSSYNEQFF. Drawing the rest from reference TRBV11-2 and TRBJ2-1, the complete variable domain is EAGVAQSPRYKIIEKRQSVAFWCNPISGHATLYWYQQILGQGPKLLIQFQNNGVVDDSQLPKDRFSAERLKGVDSTLKIQPAKLEDSAVYLCASSLPRLSSYNEQFFGPGTRLTVL.